This TCR beta chain was retrieved from a study of radiotherapy plus CTLA-4 blockade in lung cancer. Study summary: Disease control reached over 30%, with objective responses in approximately 20%. The study's findings and limits: After radiotherapy and ipilimumab, tumor-derived clones expanded in peripheral blood.

The table came from immunoSEQ multiplex PCR; TCRdb's copy has only in-frame clones and leaves some out. Of 65,000 to 85,000 clones in the sample, around 69% were seen once. The CDR3 contains 14 residues. Germline CDR1 LNHDA, CDR2 SQIVND (reference sequence). The trim removed 5 bases at V and 2 bases at J, leaving 4 bases unmatched. Of note for this clone: Its specificity is not known.

Patients had chemo-refractory metastatic non-small-cell lung cancer and received focal radiation plus CTLA-4 blockade that used ipilimumab. This TCR derives from a human donor with non-small cell lung cancer whose response to radiotherapy plus ipilimumab could not be evaluated. Some clones in this sample may be carry-over from other donors' samples. The source was peripheral blood, collected from a patient treated with radiotherapy plus ipilimumab. V and J are TRBV19 and TRBJ2-5, with TRBD2 matching 8 bases. The CDR3 here is CASSPRGGQETQYF. In DNA form, the CDR3 reads TGTGCCAGTAGTCCTCGGGGGGGGCAAGAGACCCAGTACTTC.